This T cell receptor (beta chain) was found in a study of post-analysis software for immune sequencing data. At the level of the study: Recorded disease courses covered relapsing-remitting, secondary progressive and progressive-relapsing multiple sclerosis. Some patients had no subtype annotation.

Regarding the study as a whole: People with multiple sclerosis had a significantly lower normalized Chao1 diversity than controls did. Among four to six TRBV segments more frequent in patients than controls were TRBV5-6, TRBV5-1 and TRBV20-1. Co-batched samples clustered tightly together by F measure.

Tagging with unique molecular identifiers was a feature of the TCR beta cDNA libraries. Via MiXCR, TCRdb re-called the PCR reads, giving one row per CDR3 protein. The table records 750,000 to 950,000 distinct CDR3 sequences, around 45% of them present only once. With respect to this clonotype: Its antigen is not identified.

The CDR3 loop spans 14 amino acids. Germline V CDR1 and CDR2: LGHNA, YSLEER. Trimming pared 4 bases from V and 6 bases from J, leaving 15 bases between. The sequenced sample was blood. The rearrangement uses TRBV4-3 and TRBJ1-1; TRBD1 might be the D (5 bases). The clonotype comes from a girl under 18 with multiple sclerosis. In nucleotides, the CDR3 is TGCGCCAGCAGCCGAGGGGACGCGACGGCTGAAGCTTTCTTT. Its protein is CASSRGDATAEAFF.